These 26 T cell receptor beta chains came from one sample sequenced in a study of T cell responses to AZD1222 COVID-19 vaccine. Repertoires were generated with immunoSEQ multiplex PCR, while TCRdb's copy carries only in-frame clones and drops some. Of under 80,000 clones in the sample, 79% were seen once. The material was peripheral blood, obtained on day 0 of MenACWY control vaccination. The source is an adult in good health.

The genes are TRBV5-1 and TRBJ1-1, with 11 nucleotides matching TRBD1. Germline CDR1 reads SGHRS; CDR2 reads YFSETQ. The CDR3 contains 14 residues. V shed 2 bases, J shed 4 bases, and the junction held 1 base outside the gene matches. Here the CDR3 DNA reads TGCGCCAGCAGCTTCGGGACAGGGGGCACTGAAGCTTTCTTT. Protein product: CASSFGTGGTEAFF.

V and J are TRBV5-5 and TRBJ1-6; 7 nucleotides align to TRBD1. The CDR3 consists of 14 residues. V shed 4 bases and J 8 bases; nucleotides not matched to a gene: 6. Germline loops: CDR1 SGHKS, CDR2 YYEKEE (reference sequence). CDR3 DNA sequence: TGTGCCAGCAGCCTCGACAGGGTCGATTCACCCCTCCACTTT. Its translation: CASSLDRVDSPLHF.

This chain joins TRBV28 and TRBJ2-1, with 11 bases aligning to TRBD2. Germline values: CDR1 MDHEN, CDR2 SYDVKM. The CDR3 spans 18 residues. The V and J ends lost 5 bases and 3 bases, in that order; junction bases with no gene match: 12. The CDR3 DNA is TGTGCCAGCAGTAGAGAGATCCCCGGACTAGCGGGCTACAATGAGCAGTTCTTC. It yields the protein CASSREIPGLAGYNEQFF.

CDR3 sequence: CASRKTGASYGYTF. The CDR3 DNA follows: TGTGCCAGCAGAAAAACAGGGGCCTCCTATGGCTACACCTTC. The J gene is TRBJ1-2, the V gene TRBV6-5; 7 nucleotides line up with TRBD1. The CDR3 covers 14 residues. Per germline, CDR1 MNHEY and CDR2 SVGAGI. Germline trimming cut 6 bases from V and 4 bases from J; bases unmatched to any gene: 8.

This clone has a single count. CDR3 sequence: CASSGLQGRAGYTF. The CDR3 DNA reads TGTGCCAGTAGTGGATTACAGGGGAGGGCTGGCTACACCTTC. This chain uses TRBV19 with TRBJ1-2; TRBD1 matches 7 bases. This CDR3 spans 14 amino acids. V shed 5 bases and J 7 bases; nucleotides not matched to a gene: 10. Germline V lookup: CDR1 LNHDA, CDR2 SQIVND (reference sequence).

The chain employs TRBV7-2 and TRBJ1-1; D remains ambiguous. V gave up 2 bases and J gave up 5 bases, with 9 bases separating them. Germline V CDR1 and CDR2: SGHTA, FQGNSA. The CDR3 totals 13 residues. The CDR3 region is CASSLLGLTEAFF. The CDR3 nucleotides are TGTGCCAGCAGCTTACTAGGCCTTACTGAAGCTTTCTTT.

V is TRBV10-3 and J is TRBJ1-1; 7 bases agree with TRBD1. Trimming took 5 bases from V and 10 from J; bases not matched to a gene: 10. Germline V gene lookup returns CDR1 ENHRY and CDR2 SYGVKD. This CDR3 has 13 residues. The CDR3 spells CAISSDRDRIAFF. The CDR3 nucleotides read TGTGCCATCAGTTCCGACAGGGATCGGATAGCTTTCTTT.

CDR3 protein: CASSSNLAGGLAGELFF. The CDR3 coding sequence is TGCGCCAGCAGCTCAAACTTAGCGGGAGGTCTGGCCGGGGAGCTGTTTTTT. V is TRBV5-1 and J is TRBJ2-2; 10 bases are shared with TRBD2. The germline gives CDR1 SGHRS, CDR2 YFSETQ. The CDR3 covers 17 residues. V lost 3 bases, J lost 6 bases, and 11 bases stayed unmatched.

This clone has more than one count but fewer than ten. CDR3 region: CASSFTGSYNEQFF. The DNA of the CDR3 is TGTGCCAGCAGTTTTACAGGGTCCTACAATGAGCAGTTCTTC. V is TRBV6-6 and J is TRBJ2-1, with a tentative D call TRBD1 (6 bases). The CDR3 is 14 residues long. Germline CDR1 and CDR2: MNHNY and SVGAGI (reference sequence). V was trimmed by 4 bases and J by 1 base, leaving 8 bases between them.

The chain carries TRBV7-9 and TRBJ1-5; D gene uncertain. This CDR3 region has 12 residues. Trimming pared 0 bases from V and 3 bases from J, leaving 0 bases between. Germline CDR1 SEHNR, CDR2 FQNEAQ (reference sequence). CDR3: CASSLANQPQHF. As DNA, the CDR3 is TGTGCCAGCAGCTTAGCCAATCAGCCCCAGCATTTT. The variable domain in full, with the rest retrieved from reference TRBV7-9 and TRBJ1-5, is DTGVSQNPRHKITKRGQNVTFRCDPISEHNRLYWYRQTLGQGPEFLTYFQNEAQLEKSRLLSDRFSAERPKGSFSTLEIQRTEQGDSAMYLCASSLANQPQHFGDGTRLSIL.

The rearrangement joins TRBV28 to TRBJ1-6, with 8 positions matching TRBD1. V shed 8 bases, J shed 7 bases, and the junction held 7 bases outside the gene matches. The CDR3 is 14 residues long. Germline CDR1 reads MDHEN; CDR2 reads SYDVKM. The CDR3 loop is CASLSGQANSPLHF. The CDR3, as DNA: TGTGCCAGCCTCTCGGGACAGGCAAATTCACCCCTCCACTTT.

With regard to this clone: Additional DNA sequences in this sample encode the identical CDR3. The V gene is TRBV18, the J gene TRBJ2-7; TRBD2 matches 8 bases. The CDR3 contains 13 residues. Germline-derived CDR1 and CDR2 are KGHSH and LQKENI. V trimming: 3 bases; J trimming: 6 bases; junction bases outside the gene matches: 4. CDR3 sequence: CASSPTTSGEQYF. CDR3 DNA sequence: TGTGCCAGCTCACCCACAACTAGCGGCGAGCAGTACTTC.

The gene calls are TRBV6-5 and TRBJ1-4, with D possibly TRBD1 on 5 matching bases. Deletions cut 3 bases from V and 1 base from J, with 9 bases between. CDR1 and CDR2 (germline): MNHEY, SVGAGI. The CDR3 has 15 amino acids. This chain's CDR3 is CASSYRGVTNEKLFF. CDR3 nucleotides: TGTGCCAGCAGTTATCGGGGGGTAACTAATGAAAAACTGTTTTTT.

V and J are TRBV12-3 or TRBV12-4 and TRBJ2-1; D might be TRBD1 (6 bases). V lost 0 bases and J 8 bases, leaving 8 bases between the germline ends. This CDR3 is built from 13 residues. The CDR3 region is CASSLARGYEQFF. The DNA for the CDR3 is TGTGCCAGCAGTTTAGCCAGGGGCTATGAGCAGTTCTTC.

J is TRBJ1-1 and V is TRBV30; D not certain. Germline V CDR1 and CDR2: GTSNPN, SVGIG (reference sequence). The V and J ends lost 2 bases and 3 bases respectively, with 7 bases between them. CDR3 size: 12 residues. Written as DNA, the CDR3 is TGTGCCTGGAGTAGAGGGTACACTGAAGCTTTCTTT. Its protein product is CAWSRGYTEAFF.

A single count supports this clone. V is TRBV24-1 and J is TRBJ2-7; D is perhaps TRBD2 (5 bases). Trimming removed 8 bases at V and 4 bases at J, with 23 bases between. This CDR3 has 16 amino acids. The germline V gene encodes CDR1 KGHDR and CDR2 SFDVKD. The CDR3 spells CATKTVPYGEIYEQYF. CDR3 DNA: TGTGCCACCAAAACAGTCCCTTACGGGGAAATTTACGAGCAGTACTTC.

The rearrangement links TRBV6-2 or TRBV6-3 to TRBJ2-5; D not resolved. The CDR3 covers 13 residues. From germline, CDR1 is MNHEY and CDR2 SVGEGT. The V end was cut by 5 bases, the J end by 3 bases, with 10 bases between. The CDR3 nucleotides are TGTGCCAGCAGTCAGTCTTGGGAAGAGACCCAGTACTTC. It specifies CASSQSWEETQYF.

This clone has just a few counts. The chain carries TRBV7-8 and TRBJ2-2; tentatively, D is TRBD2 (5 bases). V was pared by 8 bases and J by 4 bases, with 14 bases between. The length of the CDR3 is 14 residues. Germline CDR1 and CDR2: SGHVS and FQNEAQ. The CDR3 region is CASAGGQSTGELFF. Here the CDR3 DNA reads TGTGCCAGCGCTGGAGGTCAGAGCACCGGGGAGCTGTTTTTT.

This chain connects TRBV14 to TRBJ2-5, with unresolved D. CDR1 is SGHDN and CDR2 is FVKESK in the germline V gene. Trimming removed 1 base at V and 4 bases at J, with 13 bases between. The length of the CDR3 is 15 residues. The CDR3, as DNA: TGTGCCAGCAGCCAAGCCCCGAGGTGGGGAGAGACCCAGTACTTC. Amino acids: CASSQAPRWGETQYF.

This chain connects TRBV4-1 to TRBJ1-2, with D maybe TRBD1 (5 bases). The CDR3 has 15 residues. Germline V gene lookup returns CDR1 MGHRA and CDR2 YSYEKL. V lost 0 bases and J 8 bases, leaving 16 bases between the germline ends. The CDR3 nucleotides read TGCGCCAGCAGCCAAGATCCGGCCAGGGTGTCCGGCTACACCTTC. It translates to CASSQDPARVSGYTF.

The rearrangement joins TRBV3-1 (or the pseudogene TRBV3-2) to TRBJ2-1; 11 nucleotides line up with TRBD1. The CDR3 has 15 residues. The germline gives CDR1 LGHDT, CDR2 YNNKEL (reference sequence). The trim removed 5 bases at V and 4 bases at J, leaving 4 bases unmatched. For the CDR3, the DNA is TGTGCCAGCAGCACGGGACAGGGGGGTTACAATGAGCAGTTCTTC. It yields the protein CASSTGQGGYNEQFF.

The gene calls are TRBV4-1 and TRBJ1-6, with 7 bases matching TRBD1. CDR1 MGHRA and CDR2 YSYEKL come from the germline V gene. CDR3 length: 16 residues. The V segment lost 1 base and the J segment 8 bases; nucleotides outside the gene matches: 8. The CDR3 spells CASSQGQQGPDSPLHF. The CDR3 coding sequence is TGCGCCAGCAGCCAAGGACAACAGGGGCCGGATTCACCCCTCCACTTT.

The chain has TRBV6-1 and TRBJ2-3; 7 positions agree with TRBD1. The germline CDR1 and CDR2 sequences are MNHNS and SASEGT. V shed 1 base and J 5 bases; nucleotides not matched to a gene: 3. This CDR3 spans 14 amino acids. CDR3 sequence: CASSEGYRGDTQYF. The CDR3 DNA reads TGTGCCAGCAGTGAAGGGTACAGGGGAGATACGCAGTATTTT.

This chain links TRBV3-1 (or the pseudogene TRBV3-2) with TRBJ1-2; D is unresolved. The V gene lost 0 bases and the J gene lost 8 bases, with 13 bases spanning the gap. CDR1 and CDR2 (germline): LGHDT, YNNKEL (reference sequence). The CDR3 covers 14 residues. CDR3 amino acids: CASSQDPGLGGYTF. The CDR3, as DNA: TGTGCCAGCAGCCAAGACCCGGGGTTGGGGGGCTACACCTTC.

The CDR3 loop is CASSLPGQGKQFF. Here the CDR3 DNA reads TGTGCCAGCAGCCTTCCGGGACAGGGGAAACAGTTCTTC. The chain couples TRBV7-2 to TRBJ2-1, with 10 bases identical to TRBD1. The germline V gene has CDR1 SGHTA and CDR2 FQGNSA. Trimming removed 5 bases from V and 13 bases from J; junction bases left unmatched: 8. This CDR3 comprises 13 residues. The whole variable domain, remainder taken from reference TRBV7-2 and TRBJ2-1, is GAGVSQSPSNKVTEKGKDVELRCDPISGHTALYWYRQSLGQGLEFLIYFQGNSAPDKSGLPSDRFSAERTGGSVSTLTIQRTQQEDSAVYLCASSLPGQGKQFFGPGTRLTVL.

The CDR3 bases are TGTGCCAGTAGTATAGGGGGGACTCTCCAAGAGACCCAGTACTTC. Encoded protein: CASSIGGTLQETQYF. This chain uses TRBV19 with TRBJ2-5, with a weak D call TRBD2 (6 bases). V was pared by 1 base and J by 1 base, with 10 bases between. Germline V gene sequence: CDR1 LNHDA, CDR2 SQIVND (reference sequence). This CDR3 spans 15 amino acids. Supplemented by reference TRBV19 and TRBJ2-5, the full variable domain reads DGGITQSPKYLFRKEGQNVTLSCEQNLNHDAMYWYRQDPGQGLRLIYYSQIVNDFQKGDIAEGYSVSREKKESFPLTVTSAQKNPTAFYLCASSIGGTLQETQYFGPGTRLLVL.